The 25 T cell receptor beta chains listed next were all sequenced from one sample in a study of blood T cells in healthy people across ages. A sample-barcoded 5' primer and a J-beta primer mix were used in a second PCR of roughly 6 to 12 cycles. TCRdb re-analysed the 5' RACE reads in MiXCR, keeping a single row per CDR3 protein. Seen here are approximately 600,000 distinct CDR3 sequences, about 54% observed once, and the top ten hold over 30%. The sample was blood. The receptors here all came from a man in his 60s in good health.

The chain employs TRBV24-1 and TRBJ2-1; 10 bases are a match to TRBD1. Per germline, CDR1 KGHDR and CDR2 SFDVKD. This CDR3 has 15 residues. The J segment lost 9 bases and the V segment lost 3 bases, leaving 7 bases of the junction unmatched. CDR3 DNA sequence: TGTGCCACCAGTGATGCCGGGACAGGGGTCTTTGAGCAGTTCTTC. It translates to CATSDAGTGVFEQFF.

This clonotype has a single count. The chain employs TRBV5-1 and TRBJ2-3; D might be TRBD2 (6 bases). The germline V gene has CDR1 SGHRS and CDR2 YFSETQ. The CDR3 is 15 residues long. Trimming took 0 bases from V and 4 from J, leaving 12 bases between them. The chain's CDR3 is CASSLVETGADTQYF. The CDR3 DNA sequence: TGCGCCAGCAGCTTGGTGGAGACGGGGGCAGATACGCAGTATTTT.

This clonotype was counted once. The chain links TRBV4-2 to TRBJ2-1; 11 positions match TRBD2. Trimming removed 3 bases from V and 5 bases from J; junction bases left unmatched: 9. In germline, CDR1 is LGHNA, CDR2 YNFKEQ. The CDR3 has 17 amino acids. Here the CDR3 DNA reads TGTGCCAGCAGCCAGAAGCCACTAGCGGGGGCAGACAATGAGCAGTTCTTC. Its protein is CASSQKPLAGADNEQFF.

This clonotype has a handful of counts. The gene calls are TRBV7-2 and TRBJ2-7; 7 nucleotides match TRBD1. With V trimmed by 1 base and J by 5 bases, 11 bases remained unmatched. Germline V CDR1 and CDR2: SGHTA, FQGNSA. The CDR3 runs to 16 residues. The CDR3 DNA reads as TGTGCCAGCAGCTTAGGACAGGGCCGGTCCGCCAACGAGCAGTACTTC. This translates into CASSLGQGRSANEQYF.

This sequence joins TRBV24-1 and TRBJ2-3; a possible D gene is TRBD2 (6 bases). The CDR3 runs 16 residues. Trimming cost V 4 bases and J 2 bases, with 15 bases left between them. The germline gives CDR1 KGHDR, CDR2 SFDVKD. The CDR3 DNA reads as TGTGCCACCAGTGACGCAACGGGGGAGTTCACAGATACGCAGTATTTT. It encodes CATSDATGEFTDTQYF.

The chain uses TRBV29-1 and TRBJ2-5; D gene unclear. From germline, CDR1 is SQVTM and CDR2 ANQGSEA. Trimming took off 4 bases at V and 5 bases at J, with 11 bases between the two ends. CDR3 length: 12 residues. The CDR3 region is CSVGQGSETQYF. The DNA for the CDR3 is TGCAGCGTTGGGCAAGGGTCGGAGACCCAGTACTTC.

The V and J genes are TRBV10-3 and TRBJ2-5; no reliable D call. The CDR3 length is 15 residues. V was trimmed by 2 bases and J by 5 bases, leaving 15 bases between them. The V gene's germline CDR1 is ENHRY and CDR2 SYGVKD. As DNA, the CDR3 is TGTGCCATCAGTGAGAGACTTCGGACGGGTGAGACCCAGTACTTC. It yields the protein CAISERLRTGETQYF.

V usage is TRBV3-1 and J usage is TRBJ1-6, with D possibly being TRBD1 (6 bases). V dropped 1 base and J dropped 8 bases, with 12 bases sitting between them. The CDR3 extends over 15 amino acids. Germline V gene lookup returns CDR1 LGHDT and CDR2 YNNKEL (reference sequence). The CDR3 here is CASSQGAGDYSPLHF. The CDR3, as DNA: TGTGCCAGCAGCCAAGGGGCAGGGGATTATTCACCCCTCCACTTT.

The V call is TRBV7-9, the J call TRBJ2-5; TRBD2 might be the D (6 bases). This CDR3 has 16 residues. V was trimmed by 0 bases and J by 2 bases, leaving 13 bases between them. Germline values: CDR1 SEHNR, CDR2 FQNEAQ (reference sequence). The CDR3 sequence is CASSLALAARQETQYF. CDR3 in DNA: TGTGCCAGCAGCTTAGCTTTAGCGGCTCGACAAGAGACCCAGTACTTC.

This clonotype was seen only a few times. The rearrangement uses TRBV6-2 or TRBV6-3 and TRBJ2-5; 8 nucleotides align to TRBD2. TRBJ2-7 matches the DNA end more closely, so the J call is doubtful. Germline loops: CDR1 MNHEY, CDR2 SVGEGT. There are 17 residues in the CDR3. DNA for the CDR3: TGTGCCAGCAGTTACCCCAGCGGGGGCTCATCCTCCTACGAGCAGTACTTC. The encoded protein is CASSYPSGGSSSYEQYF.

There are a few counts of this clonotype. The gene calls are TRBV27 and TRBJ2-5; 13 bases are a match to TRBD2. This CDR3 has 16 amino acids. With 6 bases clipped from V and 1 base from J, the junction kept 5 bases outside the gene matches. The germline V gene has CDR1 MNHEY and CDR2 SMNVEV (reference sequence). CDR3 sequence: CASSSRLAGGQETQYF. The CDR3 DNA reads as TGTGCCAGCAGCTCCCGACTAGCGGGGGGCCAAGAGACCCAGTACTTC.

This clonotype has more than one count but fewer than ten. The chain combines TRBV7-2 with TRBJ1-6, with D unclear. V gave up 1 base and J gave up 10 bases, with 11 bases separating them. The CDR3 totals 14 residues. Per the germline V gene, CDR1 is SGHTA and CDR2 is FQGNSA. The CDR3 DNA reads as TGTGCCAGCAGCTTAGTTTCGGCGGAATCACCCCTCCACTTT. Translated, it gives CASSLVSAESPLHF.

This clonotype was detected a few times. The V and J genes are TRBV6-6 and TRBJ2-1, with 8 bases that match TRBD2. Losses at the gene ends were 8 bases for V and 3 bases for J; bases not matched to a gene: 15. CDR3 length equals 17 residues. From germline, CDR1 is MNHNY and CDR2 SVGAGI (reference sequence). The CDR3 DNA is TGTGCCAGCCGACTAGACGGGGGCGGGGGGCTCTACAATGAGCAGTTCTTC. Translation: CASRLDGGGGLYNEQFF.

The rearrangement uses TRBV25-1 and TRBJ2-7; no clear D gene. In germline, CDR1 is MGHDK, CDR2 SYGVNS. V lost 2 bases to trimming and J lost 5 bases, with 13 bases between them. The CDR3 runs to 14 residues. CDR3 DNA sequence: TGTGCCAGCAGTGAAGACGTATTATCCCACGAGCAGTACTTC. Protein product: CASSEDVLSHEQYF.

The chain joins TRBV15 to TRBJ2-5, with D hard to call. The CDR3 is 14 residues long. Per germline, CDR1 LNHNV and CDR2 YYDKDF (reference sequence). Trimming removed 0 bases from V and 1 base from J, with 6 bases in between. The CDR3 DNA reads TGTGCCACCAGCAGAGATACACCCCAAGAGACCCAGTACTTC. It specifies CATSRDTPQETQYF.

CDR3 in amino acids: CASSCPSGGALDQPQHF. CDR3 coding DNA: TGTGCCAGCAGTTGCCCCTCCGGGGGGGCCCTCGATCAGCCCCAGCATTTT. This chain joins TRBV6-2 or TRBV6-3 and TRBJ1-5, with D perhaps matching TRBD1 (6 bases). The CDR3 length is 17 residues. V was cut by 4 bases and J by 5 bases, with 21 bases left in between. Germline V gene sequence: CDR1 MNHEY, CDR2 SVGEGT.

Worth noting for this clonotype: Its ends do not fully match the called genes, so a read error is possible. The chain joins TRBV5-5 to TRBJ2-3, with 11 bases fitting TRBD2. Germline V gene sequence: CDR1 SGHKS, CDR2 YYEKEE (reference sequence). The CDR3 is 18 residues long. The CDR3 sequence: CASSLRGSGGAAADTQFF. The CDR3 DNA sequence: TGTGCCAGCAGCCTGCGGGGTAGCGGGGGGGCCGCGGCAGATACGCAGTTTTTT.

The chain uses TRBV6-2 or TRBV6-3 and TRBJ2-2, with D uncertain. The CDR3 runs to 16 residues. Trimming cost V 8 bases and J 3 bases, with 19 bases left between them. Germline values: CDR1 MNHEY, CDR2 SVGEGT. The CDR3 is CASSSSDQIHTGELFF. The CDR3 DNA is TGTGCCAGCTCGTCCAGCGACCAAATTCACACCGGGGAGCTGTTTTTT.

The V call is TRBV9, the J call TRBJ2-3; 9 nucleotides align to TRBD1. With V trimmed by 0 bases and J by 9 bases, 5 bases remained unmatched. The CDR3 consists of 14 residues. CDR1 and CDR2 (germline): SGDLS, YYNGEE. For the CDR3, the DNA is TGTGCCAGCAGCGTAGACTGGGACAGGGTCACGCAGTATTTT. Translation: CASSVDWDRVTQYF.

J is TRBJ1-2 and V is TRBV7-2; 11 bases fit TRBD1. Per germline, CDR1 SGHTA and CDR2 FQGNSA. CDR3 length: 14 amino acids. Trimming took 4 bases from V and 7 from J; bases not matched to a gene: 5. CDR3 nucleotides: TGTGCCAGCAGCTGGGGACAGGGGGTCGGTGGCTACACCTTC. This codes for CASSWGQGVGGYTF.

The chain combines TRBV29-1 with TRBJ1-2; 11 bases are a match to TRBD1. Germline CDR1 and CDR2: SQVTM and ANQGSEA. V was pared by 6 bases and J by 3 bases, with 3 bases of the junction left unmatched. The CDR3 length is 13 residues. The CDR3 coding sequence is TGCAGCGTAGCGGGACAGGGGGACTATGGCTACACCTTC. Protein product: CSVAGQGDYGYTF.

This clonotype was picked up a small number of times. The J gene is TRBJ2-1, the V gene TRBV2; D gene uncertain. This CDR3 has 12 amino acids. V dropped 5 bases and J dropped 4 bases, with 6 bases sitting between them. CDR1 is SNHLY, CDR2 FYNNEI, per germline. CDR3 amino acids: CASSPQYNEQFF. CDR3 sequence (DNA): TGTGCCAGCAGTCCCCAGTACAATGAGCAGTTCTTC.

The chain has TRBV5-1 and TRBJ1-1; D is unresolved. The V gene's germline CDR1 is SGHRS and CDR2 YFSETQ. V was clipped by 2 bases and J by 1 base, with 9 bases between them. This CDR3 has 14 residues. This CDR3 is CASSFRGKNTEAFF. CDR3 sequence (DNA): TGCGCCAGCAGCTTCAGAGGGAAGAACACTGAAGCTTTCTTT.

CDR3 sequence: CASSLIAGVSKETQYF. CDR3 sequence (DNA): TGTGCCAGCAGCTTAATAGCGGGCGTTAGTAAAGAGACCCAGTACTTC. The chain couples TRBV7-9 to TRBJ2-5, with 7 bases matching TRBD2. The J segment lost 3 bases and the V segment lost 2 bases, leaving 9 bases of the junction unmatched. The CDR3 covers 16 residues. Germline V gene lookup returns CDR1 SEHNR and CDR2 FQNEAQ (reference sequence).

The chain combines TRBV29-1 with TRBJ2-3; 9 bases fit TRBD1. V lost 1 base, J lost 7 bases, and 12 bases stayed unmatched. There are 16 residues in the CDR3. Germline V gene lookup returns CDR1 SQVTM and CDR2 ANQGSEA. The CDR3 region is CSVEGTGTGNLYTQYF. CDR3 DNA: TGCAGCGTTGAAGGGACCGGGACAGGGAATCTTTATACGCAGTATTTT.